This T cell receptor (beta chain) was profiled in a study of PD-1 blockade in classical Hodgkin lymphoma. Study-wide results and limits: At C4D1, TCR diversity had climbed significantly for CD4+ cells, though not for CD8+ cells.

The CDR3 spans 13 residues. Per germline, CDR1 GTSNPN and CDR2 SVGIG (reference sequence). Autologous stem cell transplantation was followed by relapse in every patient, and brentuximab vedotin exposure varied. Complete response, partial response or progressive disease were the best responses. As to this clone: What it recognizes is unknown. At one end, the junction sequence differs from germline, possibly due to a read error. This sample also contains other DNA sequences that code for the same CDR3.

Sequencing used immunoSEQ multiplex PCR; TCRdb keeps in-frame clones, though not all of them. The repertoire includes around 100,000 clones, 85% to 90% of them detected once, and around 6.6% sits in the top ten. Here the sequenced sample was peripheral blood mononuclear cells (PBMCs), taken before the second cycle of nivolumab. The chain employs TRBV30 and TRBJ1-3, with D uncertain. The TCR was taken from a human donor with classical Hodgkin lymphoma. The CDR3 loop reads CAWSVHGVDTIYF. CDR3 coding DNA: TGCGCCTGGAGTGTACACGGTGTAGACACCATATATTTT.